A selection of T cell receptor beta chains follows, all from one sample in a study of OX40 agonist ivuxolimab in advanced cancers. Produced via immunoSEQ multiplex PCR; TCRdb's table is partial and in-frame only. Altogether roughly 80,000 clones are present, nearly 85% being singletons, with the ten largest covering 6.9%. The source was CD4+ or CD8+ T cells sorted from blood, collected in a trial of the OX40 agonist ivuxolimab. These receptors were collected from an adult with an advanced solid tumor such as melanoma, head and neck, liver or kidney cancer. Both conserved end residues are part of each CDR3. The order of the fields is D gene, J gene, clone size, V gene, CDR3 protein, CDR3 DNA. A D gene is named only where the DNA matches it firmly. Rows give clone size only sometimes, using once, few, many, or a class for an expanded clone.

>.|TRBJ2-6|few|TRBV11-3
CASSFRMGKGANVLTF
TGTGCCAGCAGCTTTAGAATGGGGAAAGGGGCCAACGTCCTGACTTTC
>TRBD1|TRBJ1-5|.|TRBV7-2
CASSLGQGNQPQHF
TGTGCCAGCAGCTTAGGACAGGGGAATCAGCCCCAGCATTTT
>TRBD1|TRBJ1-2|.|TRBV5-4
CASSLEQGNSGYTF
TGTGCCAGCAGCTTAGAACAGGGGAATAGTGGCTACACCTTC
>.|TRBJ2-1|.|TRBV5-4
CASTGLGRGSYNEQFF
TGTGCCAGCACCGGGCTCGGTAGGGGGTCCTACAATGAGCAGTTCTTC
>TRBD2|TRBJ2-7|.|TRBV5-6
CASSTGLAEFYEQYF
TGTGCCAGCAGCACGGGACTAGCGGAGTTCTACGAGCAGTACTTC
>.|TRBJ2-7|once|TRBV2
CASSWGSYEQYF
TGTGCCAGCAGTTGGGGGTCCTACGAGCAGTACTTC
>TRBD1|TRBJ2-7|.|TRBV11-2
CASSLERDRPYEQYF
TGTGCCAGCAGCTTAGAAAGGGACAGACCTTACGAGCAGTACTTC
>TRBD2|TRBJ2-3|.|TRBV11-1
CASSPGGGRGKDTQYF
TGTGCCAGCAGCCCTGGCGGGGGGAGGGGGAAAGATACGCAGTATTTT
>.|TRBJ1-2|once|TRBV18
CASSPGLGNYGYTF
TGTGCCAGCTCACCAGGTTTGGGCAACTATGGCTACACCTTC
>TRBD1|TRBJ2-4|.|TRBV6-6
CASTLQGAFQYF
TGTGCCAGCACCCTACAGGGGGCATTTCAGTACTTC
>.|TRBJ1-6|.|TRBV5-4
CASSLVAGTSYNSPLHF
TGTGCCAGCAGCTTGGTCGCAGGGACGTCCTATAATTCACCCCTCCACTTT
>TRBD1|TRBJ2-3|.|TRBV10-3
CAIRDRGRGTDTQYF
TGTGCCATCAGGGACAGGGGAAGGGGCACAGATACGCAGTATTTT
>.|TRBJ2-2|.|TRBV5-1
CASSLENPDTGELFF
TGCGCCAGCAGCCTCGAGAACCCGGACACCGGGGAGCTGTTTTTT
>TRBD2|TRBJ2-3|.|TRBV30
CAWSVGTSGYTDTQYF
TGTGCCTGGAGTGTAGGAACTAGCGGGTATACAGATACGCAGTATTTT
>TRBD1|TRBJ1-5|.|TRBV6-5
CASSSGQGAISQPQHF
TGTGCCAGCAGTTCGGGACAGGGGGCGATTAGCCAGCCCCAGCATTTT
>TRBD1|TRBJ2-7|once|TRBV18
CASSGTGSKSYEQYF
TGTGCCAGCTCAGGGACAGGGAGTAAGTCCTACGAGCAGTACTTC
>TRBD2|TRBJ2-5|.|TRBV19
CASSIGKAGGPETQYF
TGTGCCAGTAGTATCGGGAAAGCGGGGGGGCCCGAGACCCAGTACTTC
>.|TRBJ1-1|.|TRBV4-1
CASSFQYNSPNTEAFF
TGCGCCAGCAGCTTCCAATATAACAGTCCGAACACTGAAGCTTTCTTT
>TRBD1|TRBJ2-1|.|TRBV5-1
CASSAGTGTYNEQFF
TGCGCCAGCAGCGCCGGGACAGGTACCTACAATGAGCAGTTCTTC
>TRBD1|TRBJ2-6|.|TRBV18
CASSSLGGNLVSGANVLTF
TGTGCCAGCTCATCCCTAGGGGGCAATCTCGTCTCTGGGGCCAACGTCCTGACTTTC
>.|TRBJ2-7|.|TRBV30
CAWSVLSTYEQYF
TGTGCCTGGAGTGTACTATCCACCTACGAGCAGTACTTC
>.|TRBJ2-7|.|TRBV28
CASGLKIYEQYF
TGTGCCAGCGGTTTAAAGATCTACGAGCAGTACTTC
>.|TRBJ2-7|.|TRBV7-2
CASSFPSGTEQYF
TGTGCCAGCAGCTTCCCCAGTGGAACGGAGCAGTACTTC
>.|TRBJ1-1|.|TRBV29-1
CSVNTWNTEAFF
TGCAGCGTTAATACGTGGAACACTGAAGCTTTCTTT
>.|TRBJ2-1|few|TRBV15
CATSGFGQGSSYNEQFF
TGTGCCACCAGCGGTTTCGGTCAGGGAAGCTCCTACAATGAGCAGTTCTTC
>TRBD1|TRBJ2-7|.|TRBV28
CASSPDRGISYEQYF
TGTGCCAGCAGTCCGGACAGGGGAATCTCCTACGAGCAGTACTTC
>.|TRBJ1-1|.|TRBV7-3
CASSLLMNTEAFF
TGTGCCAGCAGCCTCCTTATGAACACTGAAGCTTTCTTT
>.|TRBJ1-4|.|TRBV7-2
CASSHMGQGRKLFF
TGTGCCAGCAGCCATATGGGGCAGGGGAGAAAACTGTTTTTT
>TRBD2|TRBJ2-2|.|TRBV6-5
CASSSGLLNTGELFF
TGTGCCAGCAGCTCGGGACTACTGAACACCGGGGAGCTGTTTTTT